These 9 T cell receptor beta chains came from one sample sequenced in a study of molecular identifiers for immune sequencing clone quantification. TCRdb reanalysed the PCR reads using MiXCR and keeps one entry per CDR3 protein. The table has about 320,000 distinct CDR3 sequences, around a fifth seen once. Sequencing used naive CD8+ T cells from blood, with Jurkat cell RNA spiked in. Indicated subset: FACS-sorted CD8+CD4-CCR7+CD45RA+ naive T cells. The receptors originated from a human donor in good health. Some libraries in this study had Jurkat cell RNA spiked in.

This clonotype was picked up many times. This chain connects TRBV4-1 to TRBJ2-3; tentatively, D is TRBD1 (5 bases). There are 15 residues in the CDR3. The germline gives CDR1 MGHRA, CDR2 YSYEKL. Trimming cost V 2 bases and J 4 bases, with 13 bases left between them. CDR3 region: CASSQSQGTADTQYF. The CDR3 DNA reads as TGCGCCAGCAGCCAAAGCCAGGGAACGGCAGATACGCAGTATTTT.

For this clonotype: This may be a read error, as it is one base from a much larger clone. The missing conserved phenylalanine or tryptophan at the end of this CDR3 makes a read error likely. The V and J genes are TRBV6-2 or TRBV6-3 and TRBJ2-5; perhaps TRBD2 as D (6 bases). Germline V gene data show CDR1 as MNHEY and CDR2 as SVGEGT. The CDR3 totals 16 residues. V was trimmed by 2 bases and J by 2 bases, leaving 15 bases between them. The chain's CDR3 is CASSYGGDGLQETQYS. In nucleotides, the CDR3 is TGTGCCAGCAGTTACGGGGGAGACGGACTACAAGAGACCCAGTACTCC.

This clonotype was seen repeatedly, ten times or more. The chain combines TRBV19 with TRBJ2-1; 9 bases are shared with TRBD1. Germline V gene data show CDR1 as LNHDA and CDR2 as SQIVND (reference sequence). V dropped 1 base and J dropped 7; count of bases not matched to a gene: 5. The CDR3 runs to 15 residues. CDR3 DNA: TGTGCCAGTAGTATAGGACAGGGGGTTACGAATGAGCAGTTCTTC. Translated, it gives CASSIGQGVTNEQFF.

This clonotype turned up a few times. DNA for the CDR3: TGTGCCAGCAGCTTACTAGCGGGAGGGCGCACCGGGGAGCTGTTTTTT. This codes for CASSLLAGGRTGELFF. The chain is built from TRBV7-2 and TRBJ2-2; 12 bases are a match to TRBD2. V lost 2 bases and J lost 4; bases outside the gene matches: 2. Germline-derived CDR1 and CDR2 are SGHTA and FQGNSA. The CDR3 consists of 16 residues.

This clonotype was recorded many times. Here the CDR3 DNA reads TGTGCCAGCAGCTTAGCGCTGGGTGAAGGCACCATATATTTT. Encoded protein: CASSLALGEGTIYF. J is TRBJ1-3 and V is TRBV7-9; D gene uncertain. Trimming pared 0 bases from V and 9 bases from J, leaving 12 bases between. Germline CDR1 SEHNR, CDR2 FQNEAQ (reference sequence). This CDR3 has 14 residues.

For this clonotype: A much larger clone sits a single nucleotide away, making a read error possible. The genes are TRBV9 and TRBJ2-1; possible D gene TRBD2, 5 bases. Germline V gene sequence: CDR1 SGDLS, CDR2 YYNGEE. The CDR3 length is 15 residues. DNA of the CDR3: TGTGCCAGCAGCGTAGAATCTAGCTCCTACAGTGAGCAGTTCTTC. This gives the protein CASSVESSSYSEQFF.

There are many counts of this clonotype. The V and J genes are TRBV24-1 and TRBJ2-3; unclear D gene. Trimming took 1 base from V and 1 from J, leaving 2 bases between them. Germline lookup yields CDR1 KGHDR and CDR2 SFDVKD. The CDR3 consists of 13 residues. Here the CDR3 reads CATSDFRTDTQYF. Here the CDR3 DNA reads TGTGCCACCAGTGATTTCCGCACAGATACGCAGTATTTT.

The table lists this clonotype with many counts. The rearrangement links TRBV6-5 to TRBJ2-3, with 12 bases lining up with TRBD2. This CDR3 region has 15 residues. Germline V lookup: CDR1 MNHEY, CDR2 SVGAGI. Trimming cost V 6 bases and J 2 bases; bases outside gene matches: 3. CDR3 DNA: TGTGCCAGCAGGGGGACTAGCGGGCCCACAGATACGCAGTATTTT. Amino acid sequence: CASRGTSGPTDTQYF.

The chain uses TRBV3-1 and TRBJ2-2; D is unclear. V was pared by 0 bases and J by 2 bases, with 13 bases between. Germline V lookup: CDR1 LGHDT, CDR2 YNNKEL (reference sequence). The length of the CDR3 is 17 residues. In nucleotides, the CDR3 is TGTGCCAGCAGCCAAGATTGGAGAGCCGAAAACACCGGGGAGCTGTTTTTT. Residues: CASSQDWRAENTGELFF.